This T cell receptor beta chain was identified during a study of blood T cell repertoires in COVID-19. Study overall: Collection of acute and convalescent COVID-19 samples took place in the United States, Italy and Spain. From T cells, B-cell-depleted T cells, or PBMCs came the material, which was cDNA or gDNA.

Under the authors' procedure: Estimates of nucleated cell counts were drawn from the amplification of reference gene primers. Clones were read by immunoSEQ multiplex PCR, and TCRdb kept only the in-frame ones, dropping some. V and J calls and clone size come straight from that table; D and trimming were deduced from the DNA. The sample includes roughly 350,000 clones, roughly 86% of them seen just once. The germline CDR1 and CDR2 sequences are SGHAT and FQNNGV. Trimming cost V 0 bases and J 4 bases; bases outside gene matches: 9. The CDR3 length is 16 residues. Seattle patients were enrolled while actively infected and followed longitudinally.

The receptor was isolated from a woman between 65 and 79 years old with COVID-19, enrolled during active disease. What was sequenced was peripheral blood. This sequence joins TRBV11-2 and TRBJ2-7; TRBD1 agrees at 7 bases. For the CDR3, the DNA is TGTGCCAGCAGCTTAGATTTTAAGGGGGCGAGGTACGAGCAGTACTTC. Protein product: CASSLDFKGARYEQYF.